The source of this T cell receptor beta chain is a study of blood T cell repertoires in COVID-19. Using immunoSEQ multiplex PCR, the repertoire was profiled, and TCRdb retains in-frame clones only, with some absent. The sample lists 95,000 to 150,000 clones, around four fifths seen once, with 5.5% to 6% in the top ten. The CDR3 loop spans 12 amino acids. Germline trimming cut 4 bases from V and 9 bases from J; bases unmatched to any gene: 3. Per germline, CDR1 MGHDK and CDR2 SYGVNS. The receptor comes from a man older than 75 with active or convalescent COVID-19. The chain employs TRBV25-1 and TRBJ1-2; 9 bases are a match to TRBD1. The specimen sequenced was peripheral blood. As DNA, the CDR3 is TGTGCCAGCAGTGGGGGACAGGGAAGCTACACCTTC. Translation gives CASSGGQGSYTF.